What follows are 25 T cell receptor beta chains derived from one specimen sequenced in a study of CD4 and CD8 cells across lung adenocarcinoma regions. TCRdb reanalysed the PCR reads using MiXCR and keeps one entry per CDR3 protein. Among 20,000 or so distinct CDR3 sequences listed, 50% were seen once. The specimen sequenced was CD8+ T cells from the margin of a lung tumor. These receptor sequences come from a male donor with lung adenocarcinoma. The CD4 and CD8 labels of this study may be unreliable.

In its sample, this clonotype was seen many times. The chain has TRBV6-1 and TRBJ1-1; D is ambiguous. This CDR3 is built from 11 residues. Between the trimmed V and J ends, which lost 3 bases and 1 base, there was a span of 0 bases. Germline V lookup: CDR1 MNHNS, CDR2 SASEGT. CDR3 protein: CASSENTEAFF. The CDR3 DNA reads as TGTGCCAGCAGTGAGAACACTGAAGCTTTCTTT.

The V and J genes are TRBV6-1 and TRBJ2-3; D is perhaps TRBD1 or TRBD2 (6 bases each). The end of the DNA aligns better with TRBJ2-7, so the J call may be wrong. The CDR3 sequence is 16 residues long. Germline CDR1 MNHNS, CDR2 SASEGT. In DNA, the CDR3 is TGTGCCAGCAGGGGAGCCGGGGGCCGTGACCGGGATACGCAGTACTTC. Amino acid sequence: CASRGAGGRDRDTQYF.

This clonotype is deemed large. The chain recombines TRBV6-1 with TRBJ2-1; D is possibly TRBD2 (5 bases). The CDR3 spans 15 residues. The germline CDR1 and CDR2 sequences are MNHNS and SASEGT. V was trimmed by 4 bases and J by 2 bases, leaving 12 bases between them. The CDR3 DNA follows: TGTGCCAGCAGTGCCGGCGGAGGACCCTACAATGAGCAGTTCTTC. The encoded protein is CASSAGGGPYNEQFF.

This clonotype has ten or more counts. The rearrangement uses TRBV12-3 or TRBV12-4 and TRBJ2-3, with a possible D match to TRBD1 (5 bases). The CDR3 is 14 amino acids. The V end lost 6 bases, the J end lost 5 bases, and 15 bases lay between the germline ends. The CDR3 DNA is TGTGCCAGCAGCACAGGAAGAGGAATAGATACGCAGTATTTT. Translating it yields CASSTGRGIDTQYF.

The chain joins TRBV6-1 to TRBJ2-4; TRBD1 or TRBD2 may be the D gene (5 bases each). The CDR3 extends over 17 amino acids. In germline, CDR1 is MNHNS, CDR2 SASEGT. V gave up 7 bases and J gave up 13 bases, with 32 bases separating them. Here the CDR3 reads CASILATGRLAKNTQYF. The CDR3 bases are TGTGCCAGCATCCTCGCCACGGGGCGATTAGCCAAAAACACGCAGTACTTC.

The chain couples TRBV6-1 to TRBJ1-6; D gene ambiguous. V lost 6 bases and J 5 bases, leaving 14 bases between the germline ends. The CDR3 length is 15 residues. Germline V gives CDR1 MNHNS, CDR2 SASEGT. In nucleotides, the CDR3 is TGTGCCAGCAGGCCCTCCGGGAGGAATAATTCACCCCTCCACTTT. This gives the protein CASRPSGRNNSPLHF.

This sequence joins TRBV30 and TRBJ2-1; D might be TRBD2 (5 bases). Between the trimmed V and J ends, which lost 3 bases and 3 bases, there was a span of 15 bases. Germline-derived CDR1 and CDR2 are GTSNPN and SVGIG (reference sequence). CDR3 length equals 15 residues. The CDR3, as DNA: TGTGCCTGGAGCCGGATCGGCGGGTTCTACAATGAGCAGTTCTTC. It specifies CAWSRIGGFYNEQFF.

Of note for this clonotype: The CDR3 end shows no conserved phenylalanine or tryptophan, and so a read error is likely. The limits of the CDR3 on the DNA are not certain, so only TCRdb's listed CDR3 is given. This CDR3 reads CASVGDRAGEQYFGP. The rearrangement links TRBV6-5 to TRBJ2-3; TRBD1 is the table's D call, not checked against the DNA. The CDR3 spans 15 residues, counting both ends. The germline CDR1 and CDR2 sequences are MNHEY and SVGAGI.

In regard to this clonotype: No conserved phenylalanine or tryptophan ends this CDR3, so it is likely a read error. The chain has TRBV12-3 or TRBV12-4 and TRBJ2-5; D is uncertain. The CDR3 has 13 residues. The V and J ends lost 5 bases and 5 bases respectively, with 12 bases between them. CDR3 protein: CASSLSPRETQYS. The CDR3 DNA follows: TGTGCCAGCAGTCTATCCCCCCGGGAGACCCAGTACTCG.

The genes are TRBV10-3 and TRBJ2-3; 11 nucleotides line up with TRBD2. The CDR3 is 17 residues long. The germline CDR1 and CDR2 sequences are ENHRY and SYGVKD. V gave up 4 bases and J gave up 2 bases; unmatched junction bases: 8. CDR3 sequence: CAISAPTSGRNTDTQYF. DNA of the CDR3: TGTGCCATCAGTGCCCCTACTAGCGGGAGAAACACAGATACGCAGTATTTT.

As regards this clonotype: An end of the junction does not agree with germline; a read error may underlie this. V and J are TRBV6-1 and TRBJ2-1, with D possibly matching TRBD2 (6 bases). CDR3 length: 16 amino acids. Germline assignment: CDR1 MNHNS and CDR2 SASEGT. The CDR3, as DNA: TGTGCCAGCAGTGAAACGTGCAGTGGGGGGACCGGTGAGCTGTTTTTC. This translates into CASSETCSGGTGELFF.

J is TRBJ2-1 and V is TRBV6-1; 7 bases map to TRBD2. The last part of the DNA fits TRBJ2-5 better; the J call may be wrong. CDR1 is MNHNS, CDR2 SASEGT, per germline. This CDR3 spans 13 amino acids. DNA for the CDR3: TGTGCCAGCAGTGAAAATCTCGCGGGAGCCCAGTACTTC. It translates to CASSENLAGAQYF.

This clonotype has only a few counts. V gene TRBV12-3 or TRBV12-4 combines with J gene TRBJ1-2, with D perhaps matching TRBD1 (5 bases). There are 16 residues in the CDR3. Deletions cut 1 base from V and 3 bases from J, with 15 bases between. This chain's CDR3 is CASSLGGIGGDYGYTF. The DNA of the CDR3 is TGTGCCAGCAGTTTAGGGGGGATCGGGGGTGACTATGGCTACACCTTC.

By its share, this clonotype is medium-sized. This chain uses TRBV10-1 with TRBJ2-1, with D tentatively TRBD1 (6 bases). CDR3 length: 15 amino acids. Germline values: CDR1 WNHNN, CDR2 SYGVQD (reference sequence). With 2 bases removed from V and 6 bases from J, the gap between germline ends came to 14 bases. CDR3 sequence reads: CASSEQGGTGNEQFF. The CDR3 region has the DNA TGCGCCAGCAGTGAGCAAGGGGGTACTGGCAATGAGCAGTTCTTC.

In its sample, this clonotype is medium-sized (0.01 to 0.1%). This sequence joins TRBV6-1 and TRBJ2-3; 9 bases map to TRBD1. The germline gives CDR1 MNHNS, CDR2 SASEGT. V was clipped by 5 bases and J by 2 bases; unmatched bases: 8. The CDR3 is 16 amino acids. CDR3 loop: CASSRRQGGATDTQYF. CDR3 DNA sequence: TGTGCCAGCAGTCGACGACAGGGGGGGGCCACAGATACGCAGTATTTT.

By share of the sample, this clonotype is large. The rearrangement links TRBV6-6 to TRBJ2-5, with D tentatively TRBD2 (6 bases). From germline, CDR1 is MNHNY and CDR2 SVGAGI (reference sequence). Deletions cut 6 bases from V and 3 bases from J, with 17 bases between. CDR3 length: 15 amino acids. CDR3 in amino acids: CASSTAGGGKETQYF. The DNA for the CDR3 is TGTGCCAGCAGCACCGCCGGTGGGGGGAAAGAGACCCAGTACTTC.

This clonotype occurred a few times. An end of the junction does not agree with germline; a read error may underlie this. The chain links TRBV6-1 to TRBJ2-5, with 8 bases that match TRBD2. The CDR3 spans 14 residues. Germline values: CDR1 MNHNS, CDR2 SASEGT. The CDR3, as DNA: TGTGCGGGCAGCGGGGGTGGCGACCCAGAGACCCAGTATTTC. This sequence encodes CAGSGGGDPETQYF.

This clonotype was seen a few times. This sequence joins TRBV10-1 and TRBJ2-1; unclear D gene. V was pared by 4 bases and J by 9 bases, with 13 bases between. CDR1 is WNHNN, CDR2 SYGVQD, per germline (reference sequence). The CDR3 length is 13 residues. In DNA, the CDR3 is TGCGCCAGCAGTGGGACCGCATACGGTGAGCAGTTCTTC. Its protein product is CASSGTAYGEQFF.

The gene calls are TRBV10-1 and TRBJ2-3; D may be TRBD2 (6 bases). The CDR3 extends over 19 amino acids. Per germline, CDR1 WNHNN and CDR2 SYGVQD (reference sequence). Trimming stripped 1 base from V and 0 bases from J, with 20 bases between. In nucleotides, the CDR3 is TGCGCCAGCAGTGAGTTGCCAGCGGGCCATATCTGGAGCACAGATACGCAGTATTTT. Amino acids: CASSELPAGHIWSTDTQYF.

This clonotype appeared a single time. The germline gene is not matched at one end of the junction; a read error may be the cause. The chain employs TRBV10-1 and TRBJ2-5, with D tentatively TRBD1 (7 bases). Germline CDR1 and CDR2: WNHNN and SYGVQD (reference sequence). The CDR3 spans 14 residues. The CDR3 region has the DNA TGTGCGGGGCTTAGGACAGGTGGCCAAGAGACGCAGTACTTC. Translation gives CAGLRTGGQETQYF.

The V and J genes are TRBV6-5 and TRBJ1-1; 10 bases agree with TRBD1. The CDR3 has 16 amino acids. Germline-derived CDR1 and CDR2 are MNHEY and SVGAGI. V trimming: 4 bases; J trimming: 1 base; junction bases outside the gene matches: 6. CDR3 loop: CASSSDRGRRNTEAFF. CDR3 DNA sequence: TGTGCCAGCAGTTCAGACAGGGGGCGTAGGAACACTGAAGCTTTCTTT.

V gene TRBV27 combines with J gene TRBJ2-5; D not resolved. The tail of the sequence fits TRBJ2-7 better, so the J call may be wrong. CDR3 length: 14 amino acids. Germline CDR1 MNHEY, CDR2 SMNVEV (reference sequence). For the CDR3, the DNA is TGTGCCAGCAGCCGGGCCCTGAGCCCCTACGAGCAGTACTTC. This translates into CASSRALSPYEQYF.

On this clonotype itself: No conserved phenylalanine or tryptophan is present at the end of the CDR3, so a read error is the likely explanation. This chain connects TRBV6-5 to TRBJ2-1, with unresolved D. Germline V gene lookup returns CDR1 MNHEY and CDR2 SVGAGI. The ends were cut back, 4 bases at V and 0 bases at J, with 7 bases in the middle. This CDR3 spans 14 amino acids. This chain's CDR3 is CASSLKNSYNEQFC. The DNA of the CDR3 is TGTGCCAGCAGTTTAAAGAACTCCTACAATGAGCAGTTCTGC.

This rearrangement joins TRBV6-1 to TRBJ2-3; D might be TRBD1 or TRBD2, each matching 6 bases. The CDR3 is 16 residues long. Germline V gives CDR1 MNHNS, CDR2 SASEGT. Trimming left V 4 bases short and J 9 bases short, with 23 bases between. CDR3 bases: TGTGCCAGCAGTGGCATAGGGGGAGGCGACCAAGAGACGCAGTATTTT. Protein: CASSGIGGGDQETQYF.

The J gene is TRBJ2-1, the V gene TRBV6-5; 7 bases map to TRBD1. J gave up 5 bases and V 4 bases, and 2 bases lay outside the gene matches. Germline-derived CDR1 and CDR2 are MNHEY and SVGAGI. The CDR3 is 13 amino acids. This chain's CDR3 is CASSSTGNNEQFF. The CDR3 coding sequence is TGTGCCAGCAGTTCGACAGGGAACAATGAGCAGTTCTTC.